The T cell receptor (beta chain) under discussion was sequenced for a study of CD8 T cells in cerebrospinal fluid in Alzheimer's disease (dated by TCRdb to 2020 to 2022). Regarding the research as a whole: The study used two single-cell methods, plate-based nested PCR sequencing and droplet-based sequencing, to evaluate clonal expansion of CSF T cells. This study tested whether clonally expanded T cells could be found in cerebrospinal fluid from healthy elderly individuals and from patients with neurodegenerative disease. The droplet-based CSF analysis comparing patients with controls included roughly 9 healthy controls (approximately 11,000 cells) and roughly 9 patients with MCI or Alzheimer's disease (over 9,500 cells). A total of 20 to 30 samples were covered by the CSF gene-expression analysis, which included Parkinson's disease patients.

Study-wide conclusions, independent of this receptor: Compared with controls, patients with MCI or Alzheimer's disease had a higher percentage of their CSF TCRs made up by the single largest clone. Finding EBV-specific TCRs in CSF, the authors cautioned, does not establish a causal link between EBV and Alzheimer's disease. Only samples with detectable clones went into the overall clonality comparison: approximately 11 healthy, 5 MCI, 5 AD, and 6 PD. In pooled data, a highly expanded clone (at least 3% of TCRs) occurred in 1 of 10 healthy subjects versus 4 of 6 Alzheimer's patients. The EBV-specific clones were neither the most highly expanded clones nor enriched among patients.

Going by frequency alone, this clonotype is medium-sized (0.01 to 0.1%); a count is unavailable. This receptor's antigen is unknown. Counted from cysteine to phenylalanine, this CDR3 has 18 amino acids. No DNA has been recorded. The germline V gene (reference sequence) gives CDR1 as LGHDT and CDR2 as YNNKEL. All participants were free of acute infectious disease and in good physical condition. For droplet-based sequencing, live CSF cells were sorted using a live/dead marker. CSF was obtained by lumbar puncture, and immune cells were pelleted by centrifugation at 300g. Each CSF sample was checked for red blood cells, and any sample showing blood contamination was excluded. CSF cells were cryopreserved by placing the cells in freezing medium, freezing the cells overnight at -80 degrees C, and then storing the cells in liquid nitrogen. CSF samples were stored for less than seven months before analysis.

The library was generated by 10x single-cell sequencing. Profiling of CSF cells was done with 10X Genomics single-cell V(D)J and 5' gene-expression libraries. An Illumina NextSeq550 was used to sequence the CSF single-cell TCR libraries. In the original analysis: After V(D)J reads were mapped to the vdj-GRCh38 alts ensemble 2.0.0 reference, the Cell Ranger vdj pipeline was used to analyse the reads. A clonotype was defined as a group of cell barcodes sharing the same set of productive CDR3 nucleotide sequences. To connect clonality with transcriptional profiles, clonotype information was added to the gene-expression metadata in Seurat v3.0. Any CSF cell with more than 1,800 genes, more than 7,500 UMIs or more than 10% mitochondrial reads was removed. To identify TCRs with known antigen specificity, CDR3-beta sequences were compared against VDJdb. Only TCRs with complete alpha and beta chains were included in the network analysis of clone sharing, which used the R package qgraph. One entry per CDR3 protein sequence results from the TCRdb reprocessing of the reads, with DNA left out. V and J calls and clone size were set by TCRdb, not the authors. The sample table on file contains under 1,500 distinct CDR3 sequences. The ten largest account for just over 8% of the sample.

Recombination connected TRBV3-1 to TRBJ2-7; the TCRdb call, TRBD2, lacks DNA for checking. This clonotype was obtained from a human donor in good health. Specimen: cerebrospinal fluid. The CDR3 reads as follows: CASSQNQGLAGVLEKQYF.